One and the same sample provided the 23 T cell receptor beta chains below, sequenced in a study of persistence of HIV-infected CD4 T cells. Cells were stimulated with overlapping HIV-1 Gag 15-mer peptides. Memory cells lacking CD40L and CD69 with high CD45RO were sorted. Sequencing used immunoSEQ version 4 in survey mode. Generated by immunoSEQ multiplex PCR, the TCRdb table keeps only in-frame clones and is missing some. The sample shows some 58,000 clones, 65% to 80% of them seen only once. Which antigens these TCRs recognize remains unknown. The specimen was CD4+ T cells sorted from PBMCs after approximately 20-hour stimulation, collected from a patient who received antiretroviral therapy. The receptors originated from an adult man with HIV who was CMV-seropositive.

The gene calls are TRBV2 and TRBJ1-4; tentative D call: TRBD1 (5 bases). V shed 6 bases and J shed 5 bases, with 16 bases lying between them. Germline V gives CDR1 SNHLY, CDR2 FYNNEI. This CDR3 contains 15 residues. The CDR3 sequence is CASRTRDSRNEKLFF. As DNA, the CDR3 is TGTGCCAGCAGAACCCGGGACTCCAGAAATGAAAAACTGTTTTTT.

This rearrangement joins TRBV4-2 to TRBJ2-1; 8 bases are a match to TRBD1. The germline V gene encodes CDR1 LGHNA and CDR2 YNFKEQ. V gave up 3 bases and J gave up 0 bases; unmatched junction bases: 7. This CDR3 is built from 17 residues. The CDR3 here is CASSHATGASSYNEQFF. As DNA, the CDR3 is TGTGCCAGCAGCCACGCGACAGGGGCGAGCTCCTACAATGAGCAGTTCTTC.

The chain recombines TRBV10-1 with TRBJ2-3; D is uncertain. V dropped 0 bases and J dropped 3 bases, with 7 bases sitting between them. From germline, CDR1 is WNHNN and CDR2 SYGVQD (reference sequence). CDR3 size: 14 residues. For the CDR3, the DNA is TGCGCCAGCAGTGAGTCTTCCGGGACAGATACGCAGTATTTT. Its translation is CASSESSGTDTQYF.

The chain recombines TRBV5-1 with TRBJ1-5; D is ambiguous. The CDR3 consists of 14 residues. Trimming removed 2 bases from V and 0 bases from J, with 6 bases in between. CDR1 is SGHRS, CDR2 YFSETQ, per germline. The CDR3 nucleotides are TGCGCCAGCAGCTTAGCGGGTAGCAATCAGCCCCAGCATTTT. Translation gives CASSLAGSNQPQHF.

This sequence joins TRBV6-6 and TRBJ1-2; D call uncertain. V was clipped by 5 bases and J by 5 bases, with 6 bases between them. The length of the CDR3 is 11 residues. Germline V gene lookup returns CDR1 MNHNY and CDR2 SVGAGI (reference sequence). In DNA form, the CDR3 reads TGTGCCAGCAGTCCACAGTATGGCTACACCTTC. Protein product: CASSPQYGYTF.

CDR3 sequence (DNA): TGTGCCACCAGCCCCAGAGGGACCCAGAAAACTGAAGCTTTCTTT. This translates into CATSPRGTQKTEAFF. V usage is TRBV15 and J usage is TRBJ1-1, with D maybe TRBD1 (5 bases). The CDR3 length is 15 residues. Germline V gives CDR1 LNHNV, CDR2 YYDKDF (reference sequence). The V end lost 5 bases, the J end lost 5 bases, and 18 bases lay between the germline ends.

This clone was seen just once. The V call is TRBV27, the J call TRBJ1-1; D not resolved. Trimming cost V 4 bases and J 1 base, with 7 bases left between them. CDR3 length: 13 residues. Per the germline V gene, CDR1 is MNHEY and CDR2 is SMNVEV (reference sequence). CDR3 nucleotide sequence: TGTGCCAGCAGTTCCTACACGAACACTGAAGCTTTCTTT. This encodes CASSSYTNTEAFF.

The chain combines TRBV6-2 or TRBV6-3 with TRBJ1-2; tentatively, D is TRBD1 (6 bases). V was pared by 0 bases and J by 8 bases, with 13 bases between. Germline loops: CDR1 MNHEY, CDR2 SVGEGT. The CDR3 has 14 amino acids. The CDR3 coding sequence is TGTGCCAGCAGTTACTCGAAACAGGGAACAGGCTACACCTTC. Residues: CASSYSKQGTGYTF.

In this sample, this clone turned up once. The J gene is TRBJ1-4, the V gene TRBV12-3 or TRBV12-4, with D hard to call. The V and J ends lost 6 bases and 12 bases respectively, with 14 bases between them. This CDR3 is 12 amino acids long. The CDR3 DNA reads TGTGCCAGCAGCCGGGGTCCTGCAGAACTGTTTTTT. Protein sequence: CASSRGPAELFF.

The chain recombines TRBV3-1 (or the pseudogene TRBV3-2) with TRBJ1-6; D not resolved. V gave up 0 bases and J gave up 5 bases, with 8 bases separating them. Germline V CDR1 and CDR2: LGHDT, YNNKEL (reference sequence). The CDR3 loop spans 15 amino acids. This CDR3 is CASSQDVPNNSPLHF. The CDR3 DNA reads TGTGCCAGCAGCCAAGATGTCCCAAATAATTCACCCCTCCACTTT.

This clone was seen a few times. This sequence joins TRBV6-6 and TRBJ2-2; 8 bases align to TRBD1. V trimming: 5 bases; J trimming: 0 bases; junction bases outside the gene matches: 5. CDR1 and CDR2 from the germline V gene are MNHNY and SVGAGI (reference sequence). This CDR3 has 16 residues. The CDR3, as DNA: TGTGCCAGCAGTGGACAGGGCTTCGCGAACACCGGGGAGCTGTTTTTT. Its protein is CASSGQGFANTGELFF.

This clone was found a few times. V is TRBV28 and J is TRBJ1-5, with D maybe TRBD1 (6 bases). CDR3 length equals 15 residues. V was cut by 5 bases and J by 2 bases, with 13 bases left in between. The germline CDR1 and CDR2 sequences are MDHEN and SYDVKM. The CDR3 DNA reads as TGTGCCAGCAGTATCCTGGGGGCCCGCAATCAGCCCCAGCATTTT. Encoded protein: CASSILGARNQPQHF.

Comments on this clone: In the same sample, other DNA sequences code for this CDR3. This chain links TRBV7-9 with TRBJ1-5; D remains unclear. The germline V gene has CDR1 SEHNR and CDR2 FQNEAQ (reference sequence). The CDR3 totals 12 residues. Trimming shortened V by 3 bases and J by 1 base, and 1 base separated the two germline ends. The CDR3 DNA reads as TGTGCCAGCAGCTTCAGCAATCAGCCCCAGCATTTT. Its protein is CASSFSNQPQHF.

The rearrangement links TRBV12-3 or TRBV12-4 to TRBJ1-4; D gene uncertain. The V and J ends lost 5 bases and 8 bases respectively, with 6 bases between them. The CDR3 spans 11 residues. The chain's CDR3 is CASSVGEKLFF. DNA of the CDR3: TGTGCCAGCAGTGTGGGGGAAAAACTGTTTTTT.

The chain recombines TRBV2 with TRBJ2-3; TRBD2 agrees at 9 bases. After removal of 7 bases from V and 0 bases from J, the junction contained 8 bases not matched to a gene. CDR1 is SNHLY and CDR2 is FYNNEI in the germline V gene. The CDR3 extends over 16 amino acids. The CDR3 region is CASKERGVDSTDTQYF. CDR3 nucleotides: TGTGCCAGCAAAGAGCGGGGGGTAGATAGCACAGATACGCAGTATTTT. The full variable domain, completed using reference TRBV2 and TRBJ2-3, is EPEVTQTPSHQVTQMGQEVILRCVPISNHLYFYWYRQILGQKVEFLVSFYNNEISEKSEIFDDQFSVERPDGSNFTLKIRSTKLEDSAMYFCASKERGVDSTDTQYFGPGTRLTVL.

This clone turned up a few times. The rearrangement links TRBV2 to TRBJ1-6; D is possibly TRBD1 (5 bases). The ends were cut back, 7 bases at V and 8 bases at J, with 18 bases in the middle. This CDR3 is 15 amino acids long. Per the germline V gene, CDR1 is SNHLY and CDR2 is FYNNEI. CDR3 nucleotides: TGTGCCAGCACCCGAAGGGGCGCGGGTGATTCACCCCTCCACTTT. Protein: CASTRRGAGDSPLHF.

This clone has just one count. The chain links TRBV24-1 to TRBJ2-2, with 8 bases fitting TRBD1. CDR1 KGHDR and CDR2 SFDVKD come from the germline V gene. This CDR3 is 16 amino acids long. V lost 6 bases to trimming and J lost 4 bases; unmatched junction nucleotides: 9. The CDR3 reads CATSSHQGARTGELFF. Here the CDR3 DNA reads TGTGCCACCAGTAGCCACCAGGGGGCGCGCACCGGGGAGCTGTTTTTT.

The rearrangement uses TRBV6-5 and TRBJ1-2; TRBD1 might be the D (5 bases). V dropped 6 bases and J dropped 3 bases, with 17 bases sitting between them. Germline CDR1 MNHEY, CDR2 SVGAGI. This CDR3 is built from 15 residues. CDR3 residues: CASSPDGQGDYGYTF. The CDR3 DNA is TGTGCCAGCAGCCCAGACGGGCAAGGGGACTATGGCTACACCTTC.

The chain employs TRBV4-2 and TRBJ2-1, with D perhaps matching TRBD2 (6 bases). There are 17 residues in the CDR3. Germline V gives CDR1 LGHNA, CDR2 YNFKEQ. V was trimmed by 0 bases and J by 3 bases, leaving 15 bases between them. The DNA of the CDR3 is TGTGCCAGCAGCCAAGAAGCCGGGGGTTCCTTCTACAATGAGCAGTTCTTC. This translates into CASSQEAGGSFYNEQFF.

The chain employs TRBV27 and TRBJ1-5, with D unclear. CDR3 length equals 14 residues. V was cut by 2 bases and J by 3 bases, with 8 bases left in between. The germline V gene encodes CDR1 MNHEY and CDR2 SMNVEV (reference sequence). The CDR3 DNA reads as TGTGCCAGCAGTTTAAGGTCGGCCAATCAGCCCCAGCATTTT. This translates into CASSLRSANQPQHF.

The rearrangement uses TRBV5-1 and TRBJ2-3, with 13 bases fitting TRBD2. The germline V gene encodes CDR1 SGHRS and CDR2 YFSETQ. The CDR3 contains 16 residues. Germline trimming cut 2 bases from V and 4 bases from J; bases unmatched to any gene: 4. The CDR3 coding sequence is TGCGCCAGCAGCTTAGGGACTAGCGGGGCATCAGATACGCAGTATTTT. This sequence encodes CASSLGTSGASDTQYF.

This chain joins TRBV3-1 (or the pseudogene TRBV3-2) and TRBJ1-2; TRBD1 agrees at 8 bases. With V trimmed by 4 bases and J by 4 bases, 5 bases remained unmatched. The CDR3 is 14 residues long. The germline gives CDR1 LGHDT, CDR2 YNNKEL (reference sequence). This chain's CDR3 is CASSPTGDLYGYTF. CDR3 in DNA: TGTGCCAGCAGCCCGACAGGGGATCTCTATGGCTACACCTTC.

V and J are TRBV6-5 and TRBJ1-2; D is uncertain. In germline, CDR1 is MNHEY, CDR2 SVGAGI. Deletions cut 0 bases from V and 2 bases from J, with 10 bases between. The CDR3 consists of 15 residues. The CDR3 DNA reads as TGTGCCAGCAGTTACTCGGCAGCCTTGAACTATGGCTACACCTTC. Its protein is CASSYSAALNYGYTF.